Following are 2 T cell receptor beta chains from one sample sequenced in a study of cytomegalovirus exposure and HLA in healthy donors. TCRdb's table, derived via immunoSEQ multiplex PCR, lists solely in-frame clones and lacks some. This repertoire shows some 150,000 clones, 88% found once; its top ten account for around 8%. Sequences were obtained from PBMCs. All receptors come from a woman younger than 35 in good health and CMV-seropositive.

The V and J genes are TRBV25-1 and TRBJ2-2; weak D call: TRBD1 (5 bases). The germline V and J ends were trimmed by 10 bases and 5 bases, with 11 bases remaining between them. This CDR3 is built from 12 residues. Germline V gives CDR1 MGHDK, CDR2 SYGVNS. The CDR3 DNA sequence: TGTGCCACAGGGCCCCGGACCGGGGAGCTGTTTTTT. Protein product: CATGPRTGELFF. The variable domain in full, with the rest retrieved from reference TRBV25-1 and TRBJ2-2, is EADIYQTPRYLVIGTGKKITLECSQTMGHDKMYWYQQDPGMELHLIHYSYGVNSTEKGDLSSESTVSRIRTEHFPLTLESARPSHTSQYLCATGPRTGELFFGEGSRLTVL.

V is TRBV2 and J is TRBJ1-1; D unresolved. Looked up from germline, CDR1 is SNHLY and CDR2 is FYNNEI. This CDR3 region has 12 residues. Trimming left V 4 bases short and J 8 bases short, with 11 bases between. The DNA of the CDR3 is TGTGCCAGCAGTGTGGGCAGGAAAGAAGCTTTCTTT. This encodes CASSVGRKEAFF.